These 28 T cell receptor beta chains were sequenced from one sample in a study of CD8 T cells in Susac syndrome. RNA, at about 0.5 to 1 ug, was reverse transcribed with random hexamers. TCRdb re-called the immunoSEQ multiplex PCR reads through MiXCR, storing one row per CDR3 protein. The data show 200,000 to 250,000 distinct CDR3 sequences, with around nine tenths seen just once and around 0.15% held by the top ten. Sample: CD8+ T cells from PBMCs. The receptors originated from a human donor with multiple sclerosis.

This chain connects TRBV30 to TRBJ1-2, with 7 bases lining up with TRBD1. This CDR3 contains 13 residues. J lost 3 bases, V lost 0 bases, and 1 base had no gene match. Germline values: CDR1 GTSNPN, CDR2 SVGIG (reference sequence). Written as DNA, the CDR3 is TGTGCCTGGAGTGTAGGGGGCCACTATGGCTACACCTTC. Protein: CAWSVGGHYGYTF.

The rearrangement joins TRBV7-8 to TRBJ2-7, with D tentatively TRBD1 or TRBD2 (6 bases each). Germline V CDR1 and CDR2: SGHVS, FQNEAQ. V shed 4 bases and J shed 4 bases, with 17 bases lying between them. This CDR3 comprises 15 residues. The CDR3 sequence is CASSSLGGVEYEQYF. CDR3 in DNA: TGTGCCAGCAGCTCCTTGGGGGGCGTCGAGTACGAGCAGTACTTC.

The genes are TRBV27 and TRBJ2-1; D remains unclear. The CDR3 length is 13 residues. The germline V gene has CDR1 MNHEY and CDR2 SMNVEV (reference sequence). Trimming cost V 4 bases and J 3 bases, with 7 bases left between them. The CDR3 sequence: CASSSLLYNEQFF. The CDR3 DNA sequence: TGTGCCAGCAGTTCTCTCCTCTACAATGAGCAGTTCTTC.

This CDR3 is CASSLGPSGEQYF. The CDR3 DNA reads as TGTGCCAGCAGCTTGGGGCCTAGCGGCGAGCAGTACTTC. This rearrangement joins TRBV5-6 to TRBJ2-7, with 7 bases identical to TRBD2. CDR1 and CDR2 (germline): SGHDT, YYEEEE. The CDR3 runs to 13 residues. Trimming cost V 0 bases and J 6 bases; bases outside gene matches: 3.

The CDR3: CASSIAPVGDREIQPQHF. The CDR3 nucleotides are TGTGCCAGTAGTATCGCGCCCGTCGGCGACAGGGAGATTCAGCCCCAGCATTTT. The V gene is TRBV19, the J gene TRBJ1-5; 7 nucleotides agree with TRBD1. Trimming took 3 bases from V and 6 from J; bases not matched to a gene: 17. Germline lookup yields CDR1 LNHDA and CDR2 SQIVND (reference sequence). CDR3 length: 18 amino acids.

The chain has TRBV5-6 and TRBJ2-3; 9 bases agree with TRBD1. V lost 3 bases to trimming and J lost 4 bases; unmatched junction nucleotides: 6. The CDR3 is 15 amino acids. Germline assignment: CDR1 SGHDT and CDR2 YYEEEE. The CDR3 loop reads CASSWGTGRADTQYF. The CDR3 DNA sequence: TGTGCCAGCAGCTGGGGGACAGGGAGGGCAGATACGCAGTATTTT.

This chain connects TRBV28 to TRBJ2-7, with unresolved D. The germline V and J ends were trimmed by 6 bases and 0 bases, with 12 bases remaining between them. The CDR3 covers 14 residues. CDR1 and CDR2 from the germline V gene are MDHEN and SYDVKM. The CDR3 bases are TGTGCCAGCAGCAACTCGTGGAGCTCCTACGAGCAGTACTTC. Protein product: CASSNSWSSYEQYF.

The CDR3 loop reads CASSQDFWTSGGNNEQFF. The CDR3 DNA sequence: TGTGCCAGCAGCCAAGATTTCTGGACTAGCGGGGGAAACAATGAGCAGTTCTTC. The chain couples TRBV3-1 to TRBJ2-1, with TRBD2 matching 13 bases. This CDR3 contains 18 residues. Germline loops: CDR1 LGHDT, CDR2 YNNKEL (reference sequence). With V trimmed by 0 bases and J by 5 bases, 7 bases remained unmatched.

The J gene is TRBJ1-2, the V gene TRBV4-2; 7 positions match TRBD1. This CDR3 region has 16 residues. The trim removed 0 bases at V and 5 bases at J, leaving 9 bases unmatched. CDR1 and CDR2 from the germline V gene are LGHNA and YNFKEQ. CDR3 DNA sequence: TGTGCCAGCAGCCAAGAAGGGGGCCTGGGGGCTTATGGCTACACCTTC. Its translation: CASSQEGGLGAYGYTF.

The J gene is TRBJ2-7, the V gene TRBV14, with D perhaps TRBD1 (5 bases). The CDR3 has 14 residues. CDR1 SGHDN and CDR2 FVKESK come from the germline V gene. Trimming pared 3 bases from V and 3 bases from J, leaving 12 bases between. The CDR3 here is CASSQGWGVYEQYF. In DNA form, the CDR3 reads TGTGCCAGCAGCCAGGGTTGGGGCGTCTACGAGCAGTACTTC. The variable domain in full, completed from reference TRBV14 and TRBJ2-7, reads EAGVTQFPSHSVIEKGQTVTLRCDPISGHDNLYWYRRVMGKEIKFLLHFVKESKQDESGMPNNRFLAERTGGTYSTLKVQPAELEDSGVYFCASSQGWGVYEQYFGPGTRLTVT.

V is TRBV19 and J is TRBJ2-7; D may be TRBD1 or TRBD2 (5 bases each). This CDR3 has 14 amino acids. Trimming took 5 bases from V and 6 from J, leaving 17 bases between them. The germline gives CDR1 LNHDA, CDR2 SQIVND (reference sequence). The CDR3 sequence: CASSWGNGAREQYF. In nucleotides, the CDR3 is TGTGCCAGTAGTTGGGGGAACGGGGCGCGCGAGCAGTACTTC. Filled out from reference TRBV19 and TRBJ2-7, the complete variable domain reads DGGITQSPKYLFRKEGQNVTLSCEQNLNHDAMYWYRQDPGQGLRLIYYSQIVNDFQKGDIAEGYSVSREKKESFPLTVTSAQKNPTAFYLCASSWGNGAREQYFGPGTRLTVT.

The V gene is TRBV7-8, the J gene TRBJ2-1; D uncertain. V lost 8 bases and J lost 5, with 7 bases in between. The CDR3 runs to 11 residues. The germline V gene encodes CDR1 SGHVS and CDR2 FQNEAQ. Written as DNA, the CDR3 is TGTGCCAGCGACGGAGACAATGAGCAGTTCTTC. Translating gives CASDGDNEQFF.

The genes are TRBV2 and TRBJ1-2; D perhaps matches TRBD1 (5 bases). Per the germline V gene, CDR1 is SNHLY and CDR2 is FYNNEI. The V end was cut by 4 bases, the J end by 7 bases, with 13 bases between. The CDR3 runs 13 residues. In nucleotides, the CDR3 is TGTGCCAGCAGTGGCGGGGGGATCTCTGGCTACACCTTC. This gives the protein CASSGGGISGYTF. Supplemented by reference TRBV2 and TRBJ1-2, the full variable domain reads EPEVTQTPSHQVTQMGQEVILRCVPISNHLYFYWYRQILGQKVEFLVSFYNNEISEKSEIFDDQFSVERPDGSNFTLKIRSTKLEDSAMYFCASSGGGISGYTFGSGTRLTVV.

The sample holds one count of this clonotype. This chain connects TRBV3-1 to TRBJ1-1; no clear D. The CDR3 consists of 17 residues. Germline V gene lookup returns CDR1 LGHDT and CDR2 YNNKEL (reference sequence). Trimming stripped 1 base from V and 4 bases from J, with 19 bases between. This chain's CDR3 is CASSQVRSGSRGTEAFF. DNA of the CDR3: TGTGCCAGCAGCCAAGTCAGGTCGGGGTCGCGGGGCACTGAAGCTTTCTTT.

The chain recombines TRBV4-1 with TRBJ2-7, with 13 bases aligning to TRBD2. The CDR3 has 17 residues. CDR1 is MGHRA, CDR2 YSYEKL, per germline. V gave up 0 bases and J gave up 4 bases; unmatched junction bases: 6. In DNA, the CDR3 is TGCGCCAGCAGCCAAGAGGTTGCGGGACTAGCGGGATACGAGCAGTACTTC. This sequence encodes CASSQEVAGLAGYEQYF.

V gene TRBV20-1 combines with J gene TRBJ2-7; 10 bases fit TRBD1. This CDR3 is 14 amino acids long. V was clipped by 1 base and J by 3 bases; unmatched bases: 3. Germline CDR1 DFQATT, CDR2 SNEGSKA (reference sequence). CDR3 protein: CSARAWDRGYEQYF. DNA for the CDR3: TGCAGTGCTAGAGCCTGGGACAGGGGCTACGAGCAGTACTTC.

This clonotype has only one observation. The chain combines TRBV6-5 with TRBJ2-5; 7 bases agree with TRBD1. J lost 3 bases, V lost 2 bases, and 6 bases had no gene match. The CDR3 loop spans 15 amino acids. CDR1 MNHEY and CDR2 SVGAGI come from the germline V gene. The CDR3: CASSYSPGQKETQYF. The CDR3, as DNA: TGTGCCAGCAGTTACAGCCCGGGACAGAAAGAGACCCAGTACTTC.

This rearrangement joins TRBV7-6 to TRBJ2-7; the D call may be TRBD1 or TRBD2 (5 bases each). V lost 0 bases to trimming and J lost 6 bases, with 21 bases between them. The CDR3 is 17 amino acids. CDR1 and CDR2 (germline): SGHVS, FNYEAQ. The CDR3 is CASSLALPTGRFREQYF. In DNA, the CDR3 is TGTGCCAGCAGCTTAGCCCTTCCCACGGGACGGTTTCGCGAGCAGTACTTC. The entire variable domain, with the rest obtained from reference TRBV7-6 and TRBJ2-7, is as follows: GAGVSQSPRYKVTKRGQDVALRCDPISGHVSLYWYRQALGQGPEFLTYFNYEAQQDKSGLPNDRFSAERPEGSISTLTIQRTEQRDSAMYRCASSLALPTGRFREQYFGPGTRLTVT.

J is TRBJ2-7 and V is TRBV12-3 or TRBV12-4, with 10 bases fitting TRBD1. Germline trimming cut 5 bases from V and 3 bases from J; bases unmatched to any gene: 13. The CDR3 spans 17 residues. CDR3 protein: CASSIRSRDRGHYEQYF. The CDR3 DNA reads TGTGCCAGCAGTATCCGATCCCGGGACAGGGGCCACTACGAGCAGTACTTC.

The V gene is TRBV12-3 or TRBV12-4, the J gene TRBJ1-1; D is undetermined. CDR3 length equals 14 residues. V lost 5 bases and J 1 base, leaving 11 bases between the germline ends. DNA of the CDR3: TGTGCCAGCAGTCCTTGGGTGGGGAACACTGAAGCTTTCTTT. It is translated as CASSPWVGNTEAFF.

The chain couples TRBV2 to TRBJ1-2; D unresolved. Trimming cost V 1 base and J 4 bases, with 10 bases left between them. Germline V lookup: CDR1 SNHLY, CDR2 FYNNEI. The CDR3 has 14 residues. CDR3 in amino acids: CASSEVIGLYGYTF. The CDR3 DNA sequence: TGTGCCAGCAGTGAAGTAATCGGGCTCTATGGCTACACCTTC.

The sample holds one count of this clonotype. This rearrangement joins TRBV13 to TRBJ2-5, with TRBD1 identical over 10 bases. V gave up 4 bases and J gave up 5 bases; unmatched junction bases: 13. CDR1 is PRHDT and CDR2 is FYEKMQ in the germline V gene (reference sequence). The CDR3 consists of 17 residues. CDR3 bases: TGTGCCAGCAGCTCACCTCCCGGGACAGGGGTCTGGGAGACCCAGTACTTC. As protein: CASSSPPGTGVWETQYF.

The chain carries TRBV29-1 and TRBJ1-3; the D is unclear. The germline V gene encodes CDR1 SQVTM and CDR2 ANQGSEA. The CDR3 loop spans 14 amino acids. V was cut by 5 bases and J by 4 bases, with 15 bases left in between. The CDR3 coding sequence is TGCAGCGTTACCCGGTCAGCCTACGGAAACACCATATATTTT. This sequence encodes CSVTRSAYGNTIYF. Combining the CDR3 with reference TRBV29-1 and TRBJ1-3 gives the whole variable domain SAVISQKPSRDICQRGTSLTIQCQVDSQVTMMFWYRQQPGQSLTLIATANQGSEATYESGFVIDKFPISRPNLTFSTLTVSNMSPEDSSIYLCSVTRSAYGNTIYFGEGSWLTVV.

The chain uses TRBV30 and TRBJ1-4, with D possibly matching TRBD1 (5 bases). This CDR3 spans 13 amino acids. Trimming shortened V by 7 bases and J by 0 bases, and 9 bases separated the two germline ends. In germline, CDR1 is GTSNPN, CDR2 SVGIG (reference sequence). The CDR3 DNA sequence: TGTGCCTCGGAGGGGACAACTAATGAAAAACTGTTTTTT. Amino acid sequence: CASEGTTNEKLFF. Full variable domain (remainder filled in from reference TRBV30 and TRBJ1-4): SQTIHQWPATLVQPVGSPLSLECTVEGTSNPNLYWYRQAAGRGLQLLFYSVGIGQISSEVPQNLSASRPQDRQFILSSKKLLLSDSGFYLCASEGTTNEKLFFGSGTQLSVL.

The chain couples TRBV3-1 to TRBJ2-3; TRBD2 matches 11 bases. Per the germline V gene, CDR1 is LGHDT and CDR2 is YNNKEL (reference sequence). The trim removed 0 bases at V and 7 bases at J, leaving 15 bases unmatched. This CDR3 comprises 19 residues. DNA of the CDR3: TGTGCCAGCAGCCAAGATCGGCTAGCGGGAGGTCCCTCCCACTATACGCAGTATTTT. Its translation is CASSQDRLAGGPSHYTQYF.

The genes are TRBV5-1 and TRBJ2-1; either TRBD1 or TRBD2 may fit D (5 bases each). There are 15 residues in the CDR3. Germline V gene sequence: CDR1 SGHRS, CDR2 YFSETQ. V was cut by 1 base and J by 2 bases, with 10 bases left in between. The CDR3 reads CASSLNWGTYNEQFF. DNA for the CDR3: TGCGCCAGCAGCTTGAATTGGGGGACCTACAATGAGCAGTTCTTC.

The CDR3 region is CASSFGFEHYGYTF. The CDR3 nucleotides are TGTGCCAGCAGTTTTGGGTTTGAGCACTATGGCTACACCTTC. The V and J genes are TRBV7-9 and TRBJ1-2; no clear D. This CDR3 is 14 amino acids long. The V gene's germline CDR1 is SEHNR and CDR2 FQNEAQ (reference sequence). Trimming took off 6 bases at V and 3 bases at J, with 14 bases between the two ends.

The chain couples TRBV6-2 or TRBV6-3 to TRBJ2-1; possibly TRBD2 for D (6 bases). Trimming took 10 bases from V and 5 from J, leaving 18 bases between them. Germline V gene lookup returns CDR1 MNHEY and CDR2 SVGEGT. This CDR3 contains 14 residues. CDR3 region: CATHGEVSDNEQFF. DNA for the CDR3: TGTGCCACCCACGGGGAGGTTTCGGACAATGAGCAGTTCTTC.